Presented here are 32 T cell receptor beta chains from one specimen sequenced in a study of blood T cell repertoires in COVID-19. The data were produced by immunoSEQ multiplex PCR, yet TCRdb's version contains in-frame clones alone and is incomplete. The sample includes a few hundred thousand clones, more than 75% seen only once; the top ten take 0.9% to 1.5%. Sequenced sample: PBMCs or T cells enriched from blood (not recorded which). Receptors originate from a young woman who had recovered from COVID-19.

The chain recombines TRBV28 with TRBJ1-2; TRBD1 matches at 10 bases. V trimming: 3 bases; J trimming: 14 bases; junction bases outside the gene matches: 6. There are 12 residues in the CDR3. Germline V gene data show CDR1 as MDHEN and CDR2 as SYDVKM. Here the CDR3 reads CASSFTDRGRTF. The CDR3 nucleotides are TGTGCCAGCAGTTTTACCGACAGGGGGCGAACCTTC.

This chain's CDR3 is CASSFPTGHGYTF. The CDR3 bases are TGTGCCAGCAGTTTCCCGACAGGCCATGGCTACACCTTC. The chain employs TRBV12-3 or TRBV12-4 and TRBJ1-2, with D possibly being TRBD1 (6 bases). V dropped 3 bases and J dropped 6 bases, with 11 bases sitting between them. The CDR3 runs 13 residues.

The chain is built from TRBV3-1 (or the pseudogene TRBV3-2) and TRBJ2-5; no reliable D call. The CDR3 contains 15 residues. V lost 0 bases and J lost 6, with 14 bases in between. Germline V gene lookup returns CDR1 LGHDT and CDR2 YNNKEL (reference sequence). The CDR3 region is CASSQDLVTWKTQYF. In nucleotides, the CDR3 is TGTGCCAGCAGCCAAGACTTAGTGACATGGAAGACCCAGTACTTC.

As DNA, the CDR3 is TGTGCCATCAGTGAGTCGGGACAGGGGAACACTGAAGCTTTCTTT. This encodes CAISESGQGNTEAFF. This chain links TRBV10-3 with TRBJ1-1; 9 bases line up with TRBD1. Germline loops: CDR1 ENHRY, CDR2 SYGVKD. The V segment lost 0 bases and the J segment 1 base; nucleotides outside the gene matches: 0. This CDR3 has 15 amino acids.

The rearrangement links TRBV5-6 to TRBJ2-2; 9 bases are shared with TRBD2. The CDR3 contains 18 residues. Unmatched junction bases numbered 12, after V lost 4 bases and J lost 2 bases. Germline V gene sequence: CDR1 SGHDT, CDR2 YYEEEE. In DNA, the CDR3 is TGTGCCAGCAGCCCTGGCGGGGGGGCCCTTCCCAACACCGGGGAGCTGTTTTTT. This codes for CASSPGGGALPNTGELFF.

This chain connects TRBV7-9 to TRBJ1-2; D unclear. Germline V lookup: CDR1 SEHNR, CDR2 FQNEAQ (reference sequence). Trimming removed 6 bases from V and 8 bases from J, with 16 bases in between. The CDR3 is made up of 13 amino acids. CDR3 residues: CASSPGADFGYTF. The DNA for the CDR3 is TGTGCCAGCAGTCCGGGAGCCGATTTCGGCTACACCTTC.

This chain joins TRBV5-4 and TRBJ1-2; the match to TRBD1 covers 8 bases. This CDR3 has 16 residues. V was clipped by 3 bases and J by 4 bases; unmatched bases: 11. CDR1 and CDR2 (germline): SGHNT, YYREEE (reference sequence). The CDR3 sequence is CASSSVLQGEGYGYTF. CDR3 sequence (DNA): TGTGCCAGCAGCTCCGTACTACAGGGGGAGGGCTATGGCTACACCTTC.

CDR3 sequence: CASSQGGRLNTEAFF. CDR3 sequence (DNA): TGTGCCAGCAGCCAAGGGGGCAGACTGAACACTGAAGCTTTCTTT. V usage is TRBV7-8 and J usage is TRBJ1-1, with TRBD1 matching 7 bases. Unmatched junction bases numbered 6, after V lost 5 bases and J lost 0 bases. Germline lookup yields CDR1 SGHVS and CDR2 FQNEAQ. The CDR3 has 15 amino acids.

The CDR3: CASSQELLAGGATDTQYF. The CDR3 DNA is TGCGCCAGCAGCCAAGAGTTGCTAGCGGGGGGGGCGACAGATACGCAGTATTTT. The chain employs TRBV4-1 and TRBJ2-3, with 12 bases that match TRBD2. The CDR3 extends over 18 amino acids. V lost 0 bases to trimming and J lost 3 bases; unmatched junction nucleotides: 7. CDR1 is MGHRA and CDR2 is YSYEKL in the germline V gene.

The genes are TRBV27 and TRBJ1-5, with a weak D call TRBD1 (5 bases). Looked up from germline, CDR1 is MNHEY and CDR2 is SMNVEV (reference sequence). This CDR3 region has 12 residues. CDR3 sequence: CASQGVDQPQHF. Written as DNA, the CDR3 is TGTGCTAGCCAAGGGGTGGATCAGCCCCAGCATTTT.

DNA for the CDR3: TGTGCCAGCAGCTTAGCATCTCGTGAAGCTTTCTTT. This translates into CASSLASREAFF. The chain is built from TRBV7-9 and TRBJ1-1; D call uncertain. This CDR3 has 12 amino acids. The germline V gene encodes CDR1 SEHNR and CDR2 FQNEAQ (reference sequence). The V end was cut by 0 bases, the J end by 7 bases, with 6 bases between.

The V gene is TRBV6-5, the J gene TRBJ1-1; possibly TRBD1 for D (5 bases). Trimming pared 4 bases from V and 5 bases from J, leaving 17 bases between. Germline V CDR1 and CDR2: MNHEY, SVGAGI. The CDR3 loop spans 15 amino acids. CDR3 DNA: TGTGCCAGCAGTTCTTTCGACGGGGGGGAGACTGAAGCTTTCTTT. It yields the protein CASSSFDGGETEAFF.

The chain is built from TRBV7-9 and TRBJ1-5, with TRBD1 matching 10 bases. Trimming removed 1 base from V and 5 bases from J; junction bases left unmatched: 2. The V gene's germline CDR1 is SEHNR and CDR2 FQNEAQ (reference sequence). The CDR3 sequence is 15 residues long. The CDR3: CASSLGGQGYQPQHF. The CDR3 DNA is TGTGCCAGCAGCTTAGGGGGACAGGGGTATCAGCCCCAGCATTTT.

The chain employs TRBV27 and TRBJ2-7, with 8 bases matching TRBD1. The CDR3 contains 14 residues. Germline V gene lookup returns CDR1 MNHEY and CDR2 SMNVEV (reference sequence). V shed 6 bases, J shed 5 bases, and the junction held 9 bases outside the gene matches. The CDR3 region is CASRLRDRLNEQYF. DNA of the CDR3: TGTGCCAGCAGACTCCGGGACAGGTTGAACGAGCAGTACTTC.

The rearrangement joins TRBV7-9 to TRBJ1-3, with TRBD1 as a possible D gene (6 bases). V lost 1 base and J lost 2, with 6 bases in between. CDR1 and CDR2 from the germline V gene are SEHNR and FQNEAQ (reference sequence). This CDR3 has 14 residues. Here the CDR3 DNA reads TGTGCCAGCAGCTTAGACAGGGCTGGAAACACCATATATTTT. Its translation is CASSLDRAGNTIYF.

This chain links TRBV7-9 with TRBJ2-7; D not certain. There are 13 residues in the CDR3. Germline CDR1 is SEHNR and CDR2 is FQNEAQ (reference sequence). V was shortened by 1 base and J by 3 bases, with 7 bases between the two germline ends. This chain's CDR3 is CASSLDESYEQYF. For the CDR3, the DNA is TGTGCCAGCAGCTTAGATGAGAGCTACGAGCAGTACTTC.

The chain combines TRBV6-2 or TRBV6-3 with TRBJ1-1, with 10 bases aligning to TRBD1. CDR3 length: 15 amino acids. The V and J ends lost 4 bases and 2 bases, in that order; junction bases with no gene match: 4. Germline lookup yields CDR1 MNHEY and CDR2 SVGEGT. The CDR3 spells CASSSWTGGNTEAFF. The DNA for the CDR3 is TGTGCCAGCAGTTCCTGGACAGGGGGTAACACTGAAGCTTTCTTT.

This clone showed up just once. The chain links TRBV28 to TRBJ1-1; 11 bases are a match to TRBD1. V was pared by 4 bases and J by 0 bases, with 19 bases of the junction left unmatched. This CDR3 contains 21 residues. Germline-derived CDR1 and CDR2 are MDHEN and SYDVKM. For the CDR3, the DNA is TGTGCCAGCAGTTCGCGAAGGACAGGGGGCATTATCGAATCCATGAACACTGAAGCTTTCTTT. It is translated as CASSSRRTGGIIESMNTEAFF.

The chain couples TRBV11-2 to TRBJ1-1; D may be TRBD1 (6 bases). This CDR3 has 12 amino acids. Germline CDR1 is SGHAT and CDR2 is FQNNGV. Deletions cut 6 bases from V and 10 bases from J, with 15 bases between. The CDR3 DNA sequence: TGTGCCAGCAGGTCACAGGGCTGGGGAGCTTTCTTT. This encodes CASRSQGWGAFF.

The rearrangement uses TRBV6-5 and TRBJ1-5; tentatively, D is TRBD1 (6 bases). Deletions cut 4 bases from V and 6 bases from J, with 10 bases between. CDR1 and CDR2 from the germline V gene are MNHEY and SVGAGI. This CDR3 has 13 residues. CDR3: CASSSQGGQPQHF. DNA of the CDR3: TGTGCCAGCAGTTCACAGGGCGGTCAGCCCCAGCATTTT.

This clone was seen just once. This chain links TRBV28 with TRBJ2-7; 7 bases line up with TRBD1. The V gene end was trimmed by 7 bases and the J gene end by 4 bases; junction bases not matched to a gene: 4. This CDR3 region has 12 residues. Germline values: CDR1 MDHEN, CDR2 SYDVKM. The CDR3 spells CASTGQSYEQYF. As DNA, the CDR3 is TGTGCCAGCACGGGACAGTCATACGAGCAGTACTTC.

V is TRBV27 and J is TRBJ1-6, with 12 bases identical to TRBD1. The CDR3 runs to 18 residues. CDR1 MNHEY and CDR2 SMNVEV come from the germline V gene (reference sequence). The trim removed 1 base at V and 7 bases at J, leaving 8 bases unmatched. CDR3: CASSLFGGTGGLNSPLHF. CDR3 sequence (DNA): TGTGCCAGCAGTTTATTCGGCGGGACAGGGGGCTTGAATTCACCCCTCCACTTT.

CDR3 loop: CASSERRQGRYEQYF. The DNA for the CDR3 is TGCGCCAGCAGTGAGAGAAGACAGGGTCGCTACGAGCAGTACTTC. The chain has TRBV10-1 and TRBJ2-7, with TRBD1 matching over 7 bases. V shed 2 bases, J shed 3 bases, and the junction held 7 bases outside the gene matches. In germline, CDR1 is WNHNN, CDR2 SYGVQD (reference sequence). The CDR3 has 15 residues.

V and J are TRBV21-1 and TRBJ2-3; the table's D call TRBD2 went unverified against the DNA. TRBV21-1 is a pseudogene locus. The CDR3 has 17 amino acids. CDR3: CASSKGGGDPATDTQYF. In nucleotides, the CDR3 is TGTGCCAGCAGCAAAGGAGGGGGGGACCCGGCGACGGATACGCAGTATTTT.

V usage is TRBV6-2 or TRBV6-3 and J usage is TRBJ1-5; 11 bases align to TRBD1. V lost 6 bases and J lost 7; bases outside the gene matches: 14. The CDR3 spans 17 residues. Germline V gene lookup returns CDR1 MNHEY and CDR2 SVGEGT. The CDR3 loop is CASSRPRDRGSRQPQHF. The CDR3 bases are TGTGCCAGCAGCCGACCTCGGGACAGGGGGTCGAGGCAGCCCCAGCATTTT.

This clone was counted a single time. The gene calls are TRBV28 and TRBJ1-4; the D gene is possibly TRBD1 (5 bases). CDR1 MDHEN and CDR2 SYDVKM come from the germline V gene. This CDR3 is 14 amino acids long. Trimming removed 6 bases from V and 5 bases from J, with 13 bases in between. The CDR3 nucleotides are TGTGCCAGCAGCTTGACAGCCTTAAATGAAAAACTGTTTTTT. It codes for CASSLTALNEKLFF. Drawing the rest from reference TRBV28 and TRBJ1-4, the complete variable domain is DVKVTQSSRYLVKRTGEKVFLECVQDMDHENMFWYRQDPGLGLRLIYFSYDVKMKEKGDIPEGYSVSREKKERFSLILESASTNQTSMYLCASSLTALNEKLFFGSGTQLSVL.

This rearrangement joins TRBV5-4 to TRBJ1-2; D not certain. CDR1 is SGHNT and CDR2 is YYREEE in the germline V gene (reference sequence). The V end lost 3 bases, the J end lost 6 bases, and 12 bases lay between the germline ends. The CDR3 totals 13 residues. The CDR3 DNA sequence: TGTGCCAGCAGCTCGTGGGCAGGAAATGGCTACACCTTC. It codes for CASSSWAGNGYTF.

The chain combines TRBV7-9 with TRBJ2-2, with D perhaps matching TRBD1 (6 bases). Trimming cost V 1 base and J 1 base, with 10 bases left between them. The CDR3 covers 16 residues. Germline CDR1 SEHNR, CDR2 FQNEAQ (reference sequence). The CDR3 region is CASSLGTALNTGELFF. The DNA for the CDR3 is TGTGCCAGCAGCTTAGGGACAGCTTTGAACACCGGGGAGCTGTTTTTT.

V and J are TRBV3-1 (or the pseudogene TRBV3-2) and TRBJ1-1; no clear D gene. The V gene lost 1 base and the J gene lost 1 base, with 7 bases spanning the gap. Germline assignment: CDR1 LGHDT and CDR2 YNNKEL (reference sequence). This CDR3 is 14 amino acids long. DNA of the CDR3: TGTGCCAGCAGCCAAGGTGAGAAGAACACTGAAGCTTTCTTT. Translation: CASSQGEKNTEAFF.

The chain links TRBV24-1 to TRBJ1-2; D is possibly TRBD1 (5 bases). Trimming removed 1 base at V and 6 bases at J, with 23 bases between. The CDR3 is made up of 18 amino acids. The germline gives CDR1 KGHDR, CDR2 SFDVKD. CDR3 sequence (DNA): TGTGCCACCAGTGATTTCTCTCCCAGGGCCGACCGATGGGATGGCTACACCTTC. This translates into CATSDFSPRADRWDGYTF.

The rearrangement uses TRBV24-1 and TRBJ1-5, with 7 bases fitting TRBD1. CDR1 is KGHDR and CDR2 is SFDVKD in the germline V gene. The CDR3 is 14 residues long. The trim removed 6 bases at V and 4 bases at J, leaving 5 bases unmatched. CDR3 protein: CATSRTGDNQPQHF. The CDR3 DNA follows: TGTGCCACCAGTAGGACAGGTGATAATCAGCCCCAGCATTTT.

V gene TRBV18 combines with J gene TRBJ2-3; D might be TRBD2 (5 bases). Germline loops: CDR1 KGHSH, CDR2 LQKENI. This CDR3 has 16 residues. Trimming stripped 3 bases from V and 0 bases from J, with 13 bases between. CDR3: CASSPGGAASTDTQYF. DNA for the CDR3: TGTGCCAGCTCACCCGGAGGCGCAGCTAGCACAGATACGCAGTATTTT.